These T cell receptor beta chains were read from a single sample in a study of beta chain features in type 1 diabetes. The repertoire was sequenced with immunoSEQ multiplex PCR; TCRdb's copy has only in-frame clones and lacks some. The data hold more than 300,000 clones, with around 16% observed a single time. Material for sequencing was naive CD4+ T cells from blood. These receptors were collected from a woman younger than 30 in good health. The CDR3 runs from the conserved cysteine through the conserved F or W. D genes are given only for firm matches. Not every row has a clone size; where given, it reads once, few, many or a size class.

V gene	J gene	clone size	D gene	CDR3 protein	CDR3 DNA
TRBV12-5	TRBJ2-3	few	-	CASALGGYYGDTQYF	TGTGCTAGTGCCCTGGGGGGATATTATGGAGATACGCAGTATTTT
TRBV18	TRBJ1-1	few	-	CASGEGENTEAFF	TGTGCCAGTGGGGAGGGGGAGAACACTGAAGCTTTCTTT
TRBV29-1	TRBJ1-2	few	-	CSVGSGIDYGYTF	TGCAGCGTTGGATCCGGGATCGACTATGGCTACACCTTC
TRBV27	TRBJ2-3	few	TRBD2	CASSLSRLAGTDTQYF	TGTGCCAGCAGTTTATCCAGGCTAGCGGGCACAGATACGCAGTATTTT
TRBV28	TRBJ1-1	few	-	CATGTEAFF	TGTGCCACGGGCACTGAAGCTTTCTTT
TRBV28	TRBJ1-5	few	-	CASSRGYQPQHF	TGTGCCAGCAGTCGCGGTTATCAGCCCCAGCATTTT
TRBV6-5	TRBJ2-7	-	TRBD1	CASSLRTGEDEQYF	TGTGCCAGCAGTCTAAGGACAGGGGAGGACGAGCAGTACTTC
TRBV6-5	TRBJ2-7	few	-	CASSYSIPASSYEQYF	TGTGCCAGCAGTTACTCGATCCCAGCTAGCTCCTACGAGCAGTACTTC
TRBV6-5	TRBJ2-5	few	-	CASSYSAGRETQYF	TGTGCCAGCAGTTACTCGGCAGGGAGGGAGACCCAGTACTTC
TRBV7-8	TRBJ2-4	-	TRBD1	CASSFQTGLGNIQYF	TGTGCCAGCAGCTTCCAGACAGGGTTGGGAAACATTCAGTACTTC
TRBV28	TRBJ2-7	-	-	CASSPAGGSYEQYF	TGTGCCAGCAGTCCCGCGGGCGGCTCCTACGAGCAGTACTTC
TRBV18	TRBJ2-5	once	-	CASSPPVRVETQYF	TGTGCCAGCTCACCACCGGTCAGGGTCGAGACCCAGTACTTC
TRBV5-1	TRBJ1-1	few	TRBD1	CASRGTGSGTEAFF	TGCGCCAGCAGAGGGACAGGATCGGGCACTGAAGCTTTCTTT
TRBV5-4	TRBJ2-7	-	TRBD2	CASSFAMGTSGDTEQYF	TGTGCCAGCAGCTTCGCCATGGGAACTAGCGGGGATACCGAGCAGTACTTC
TRBV5-4	TRBJ2-1	-	TRBD2	CASSLMGLGNRFF	TGTGCCAGCAGCCTTATGGGACTAGGCAACAGGTTCTTC
TRBV28	TRBJ2-3	few	-	CASSLPATDTQYF	TGTGCCAGCAGTTTACCAGCGACAGATACGCAGTATTTT
TRBV6-1	TRBJ2-7	-	TRBD2	CASSEVGGRAYEQYF	TGTGCCAGCAGTGAGGTGGGCGGGAGGGCTTACGAGCAGTACTTC
TRBV9	TRBJ2-1	few	TRBD1	CASSIRQGRSYNEQFF	TGTGCCAGCAGCATCCGACAGGGGCGCTCCTACAATGAGCAGTTCTTC
TRBV19	TRBJ1-5	few	-	CASSIRGFNQPQHF	TGTGCCAGTAGTATAAGGGGGTTCAATCAGCCCCAGCATTTT
TRBV28	TRBJ1-5	-	-	CASRKQGGSNQPQHF	TGTGCCAGCAGGAAACAGGGTGGAAGCAATCAGCCCCAGCATTTT
TRBV5-1	TRBJ2-1	-	TRBD1	CASSSSTGDYNEQFF	TGCGCCAGCAGCTCCTCGACAGGGGACTACAATGAGCAGTTCTTC
TRBV7-9	TRBJ1-2	few	-	CASSLGQIYGYTF	TGTGCCAGCAGCTTAGGACAGATTTATGGCTACACCTTC
TRBV11-2	TRBJ1-2	few	TRBD1	CASRPGGSYGYTF	TGTGCCAGCAGACCAGGGGGATCCTATGGCTACACCTTC
TRBV20-1	TRBJ2-3	few	-	CSARDRRGQYF	TGCAGTGCTAGAGACCGGAGGGGGCAGTATTTT
TRBV30	TRBJ2-2	once	-	CAWRLAPGELFF	TGTGCCTGGAGACTAGCCCCCGGGGAGCTGTTTTTT
TRBV7-2	TRBJ1-5	-	-	CASSLNRDSNQPQHF	TGTGCCAGCAGCTTAAACAGGGATAGCAATCAGCCCCAGCATTTT
TRBV11-2	TRBJ2-1	-	-	CASSFAGLGGYNEQFF	TGTGCCAGCAGCTTTGCGGGCCTAGGGGGCTACAATGAGCAGTTCTTC
TRBV28	TRBJ2-7	-	TRBD2	CASRTSGSEQYF	TGTGCCAGCAGGACTAGCGGGAGCGAGCAGTACTTC
TRBV7-9	TRBJ1-5	few	TRBD1	CASSPGQGAFNQPQHF	TGTGCCAGCAGCCCGGGACAGGGGGCATTCAATCAGCCCCAGCATTTT
TRBV30	TRBJ1-5	few	TRBD1	CAWSHDRGNQPQHF	TGTGCCTGGAGTCACGACAGGGGGAATCAGCCCCAGCATTTT
TRBV29-1	TRBJ1-3	-	-	CSALGHSGNTIYF	TGCAGCGCCCTGGGGCACTCTGGAAACACCATATATTTT
TRBV2	TRBJ2-7	few	TRBD2	CASSEIAGAYEQYF	TGTGCCAGCAGTGAAATAGCGGGAGCCTACGAGCAGTACTTC
TRBV20-1	TRBJ2-3	-	-	CSAMPGGTQYF	TGCAGTGCTATGCCCGGGGGTACGCAGTATTTT
TRBV29-1	TRBJ2-1	few	-	CSVSPRLAYNEQFF	TGCAGCGTGAGCCCCCGGTTAGCCTACAATGAGCAGTTCTTC
TRBV7-9	TRBJ2-7	few	TRBD2	CASSPSGYEQYF	TGTGCCAGCAGCCCTAGCGGCTACGAGCAGTACTTC
TRBV27	TRBJ1-2	-	-	CASSLGRGYGYTF	TGTGCCAGCAGTTTAGGTCGAGGCTATGGCTACACCTTC
TRBV30	TRBJ1-5	few	-	CAWAGNSNQPQHF	TGTGCCTGGGCAGGGAATAGCAATCAGCCCCAGCATTTT
TRBV30	TRBJ2-3	-	TRBD2	CAWRLPTSGRPDTQYF	TGTGCCTGGAGACTTCCGACTAGCGGGCGCCCAGATACGCAGTATTTT
TRBV29-1	TRBJ2-7	few	TRBD1	CSTGTGNYEQYF	TGCAGCACCGGGACAGGGAACTACGAGCAGTACTTC
TRBV11-2	TRBJ2-1	few	TRBD1	CASSTGQGLEQFF	TGTGCCAGCAGCACGGGACAGGGTTTGGAGCAGTTCTTC
TRBV29-1	TRBJ2-3	few	-	CSVQTVLTDTQYF	TGCAGCGTACAGACAGTCCTCACAGATACGCAGTATTTT
TRBV7-3	TRBJ1-5	-	TRBD1	CASSLGTGHQPQHF	TGTGCCAGCAGCCTAGGGACAGGTCATCAGCCCCAGCATTTT
TRBV5-1	TRBJ2-3	-	TRBD2	CASSPGGLAATDTQYF	TGCGCCAGCAGCCCGGGGGGACTAGCGGCCACAGATACGCAGTATTTT
TRBV5-1	TRBJ2-7	-	-	CASSYWERSYEQYF	TGCGCCAGCAGTTACTGGGAGAGGTCCTACGAGCAGTACTTC
TRBV5-1	TRBJ2-7	-	TRBD1	CASSLVQGAKEQYF	TGCGCCAGCAGCTTGGTACAGGGGGCGAAGGAGCAGTACTTC